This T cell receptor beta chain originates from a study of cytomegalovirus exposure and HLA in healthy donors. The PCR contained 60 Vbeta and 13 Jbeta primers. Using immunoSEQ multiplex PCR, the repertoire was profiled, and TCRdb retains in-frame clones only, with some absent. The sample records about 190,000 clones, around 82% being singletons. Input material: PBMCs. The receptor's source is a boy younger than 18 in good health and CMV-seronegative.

Written as DNA, the CDR3 is TGTGCCAGTAATCCGGACATATACACCGGGGAGCTGTTTTTT. Encoded protein: CASNPDIYTGELFF. V is TRBV19 and J is TRBJ2-2; TRBD1 might be the D (5 bases). CDR1 and CDR2 (germline): LNHDA, SQIVND (reference sequence). Between the trimmed V and J ends, which lost 7 bases and 3 bases, there was a span of 12 bases. This CDR3 contains 14 residues.